Following are 21 T cell receptor beta chains from one sample sequenced in a study of cytomegalovirus exposure and HLA in healthy donors. The PCR used 60 Vbeta and 13 Jbeta primers. Libraries were prepared by immunoSEQ multiplex PCR; TCRdb keeps only in-frame clonotypes and omits some of them. The repertoire holds 200,000 to 250,000 clones, with roughly 84% as singletons. Specimen: PBMCs. These receptors all stem from a man between 45 and 60 years old in good health and CMV-seronegative.

This clone has a handful of counts. The chain joins TRBV30 to TRBJ1-1, with 10 nucleotides matching TRBD1. Germline lookup yields CDR1 GTSNPN and CDR2 SVGIG (reference sequence). There are 13 residues in the CDR3. With 0 bases clipped from V and 6 bases from J, the junction kept 1 base outside the gene matches. The CDR3 nucleotides are TGTGCCTGGAGTGTAGGGACAGGGGCTGAAGCTTTCTTT. This encodes CAWSVGTGAEAFF. Full variable domain (missing parts from reference TRBV30 and TRBJ1-1): SQTIHQWPATLVQPVGSPLSLECTVEGTSNPNLYWYRQAAGRGLQLLFYSVGIGQISSEVPQNLSASRPQDRQFILSSKKLLLSDSGFYLCAWSVGTGAEAFFGQGTRLTVV.

The chain has TRBV6-4 and TRBJ1-3; unclear D gene. There are 16 residues in the CDR3. The germline CDR1 and CDR2 sequences are MRHNA and SNTAGT. V lost 0 bases to trimming and J lost 3 bases, with 12 bases between them. The CDR3 bases are TGTGCCAGCAGTGACTCGAGGTCCCTTTGTGGAAACACCATATATTTT. Protein: CASSDSRSLCGNTIYF.

Note on this clone: One junction end disagrees with the germline gene, perhaps due to a read error. The chain combines TRBV4-1 with TRBJ2-7; 11 nucleotides line up with TRBD2. The length of the CDR3 is 15 residues. Germline V lookup: CDR1 MGHRA, CDR2 YSYEKL. The CDR3 spells CASSQYLAGGPPQYF. Written as DNA, the CDR3 is TGCGCCAGCAGCCAATATCTAGCGGGAGGACCCCCCCAGTATTTC.

The chain carries TRBV6-1 and TRBJ1-1; maybe TRBD1 (5 bases). The CDR3 contains 12 residues. Trimming took 5 bases from V and 3 from J, leaving 7 bases between them. Germline V gene lookup returns CDR1 MNHNS and CDR2 SASEGT. CDR3 protein: CASSKGYTEAFF. The CDR3 bases are TGTGCCAGCAGTAAGGGGTACACTGAAGCTTTCTTT.

The rearrangement joins TRBV10-3 to TRBJ2-7, with 9 bases fitting TRBD2. The trim removed 10 bases at V and 3 bases at J, leaving 7 bases unmatched. Germline V gene lookup returns CDR1 ENHRY and CDR2 SYGVKD. The CDR3 length is 13 residues. For the CDR3, the DNA is TGTGCCACTCGTAGCGGGAGCGGCTACGAGCAGTACTTC. This codes for CATRSGSGYEQYF.

The rearrangement joins TRBV7-6 to TRBJ2-3, with TRBD1 matching over 7 bases. V lost 0 bases, J lost 0 bases, and 18 bases stayed unmatched. Germline CDR1 and CDR2: SGHVS and FNYEAQ. The CDR3 is 21 residues long. The CDR3 spells CASSLARGPGRGRESTDTQYF. The CDR3 DNA reads as TGTGCCAGCAGCTTAGCGAGGGGCCCAGGAAGGGGGCGAGAGAGCACAGATACGCAGTATTTT. Using reference TRBV7-6 and TRBJ2-3 for the parts outside the CDR3, the full variable domain is GAGVSQSPRYKVTKRGQDVALRCDPISGHVSLYWYRQALGQGPEFLTYFNYEAQQDKSGLPNDRFSAERPEGSISTLTIQRTEQRDSAMYRCASSLARGPGRGRESTDTQYFGPGTRLTVL.

The chain employs TRBV9 and TRBJ2-1; D not certain. V lost 4 bases and J 1 base, leaving 18 bases between the germline ends. The germline V gene encodes CDR1 SGDLS and CDR2 YYNGEE. The CDR3 extends over 17 amino acids. DNA for the CDR3: TGTGCCAGCAGCCTATCCGTGGGCAGTCGATCCTACAATGAGCAGTTCTTC. It yields the protein CASSLSVGSRSYNEQFF.

The chain recombines TRBV27 with TRBJ2-7, with 8 bases aligning to TRBD2. V was pared by 1 base and J by 3 bases, with 5 bases of the junction left unmatched. This CDR3 is built from 15 residues. CDR1 and CDR2 from the germline V gene are MNHEY and SMNVEV (reference sequence). DNA for the CDR3: TGTGCCAGCAGTTTATTAAGCGGGAGAGGCTACGAGCAGTACTTC. Protein product: CASSLLSGRGYEQYF.

V and J are TRBV18 and TRBJ1-1; D not certain. The CDR3 spans 12 residues. V gave up 3 bases and J gave up 7 bases, with 9 bases separating them. Germline assignment: CDR1 KGHSH and CDR2 LQKENI. CDR3 DNA sequence: TGTGCCAGCTCACCGAGCCGGGATGAAGCTTTCTTT. Amino acid sequence: CASSPSRDEAFF. Full variable domain (missing parts from reference TRBV18 and TRBJ1-1): NAGVMQNPRHLVRRRGQEARLRCSPMKGHSHVYWYRQLPEEGLKFMVYLQKENIIDESGMPKERFSAEFPKEGPSILRIQQVVRGDSAAYFCASSPSRDEAFFGQGTRLTVV.

This clone was picked up a small number of times. This sequence joins TRBV4-1 and TRBJ1-4, with 8 bases lining up with TRBD1. From germline, CDR1 is MGHRA and CDR2 YSYEKL. The ends lost 8 bases at V and 4 bases at J; junction bases unmatched: 9. The CDR3 extends over 15 amino acids. The CDR3 nucleotides read TGCGCCAGCGGCCCTGCCGGGACAGGTAATGAAAAACTGTTTTTT. Its protein is CASGPAGTGNEKLFF.

The gene calls are TRBV5-5 and TRBJ1-5, with TRBD1 matching over 10 bases. The germline V gene encodes CDR1 SGHKS and CDR2 YYEKEE (reference sequence). The CDR3 is 16 amino acids. V was pared by 0 bases and J by 0 bases, with 0 bases of the junction left unmatched. CDR3 amino acids: CASSLGDRGSNQPQHF. CDR3 bases: TGTGCCAGCAGCTTGGGGGACAGGGGTAGCAATCAGCCCCAGCATTTT.

This clone was recorded only once. V is TRBV5-4 and J is TRBJ1-6; no reliable D call. Germline CDR1 SGHNT, CDR2 YYREEE (reference sequence). V lost 0 bases and J 7 bases, leaving 14 bases between the germline ends. This CDR3 comprises 16 residues. The CDR3 nucleotides read TGTGCCAGCAGCTTGGACACTATCACGGTGAATTCACCCCTCCACTTT. As protein: CASSLDTITVNSPLHF.

J is TRBJ2-3 and V is TRBV9; no definite D call. This CDR3 spans 12 amino acids. CDR1 is SGDLS and CDR2 is YYNGEE in the germline V gene. V was trimmed by 4 bases and J by 2 bases, leaving 5 bases between them. The CDR3 sequence is CASSLNTDTQYF. In DNA form, the CDR3 reads TGTGCCAGCAGCCTTAACACAGATACGCAGTATTTT.

The chain combines TRBV4-2 with TRBJ2-7, with a weak D call TRBD2 (5 bases). Trimming left V 0 bases short and J 7 bases short, with 19 bases between. The CDR3 is made up of 16 amino acids. Germline CDR1 and CDR2: LGHNA and YNFKEQ. In DNA, the CDR3 is TGTGCCAGCAGCCAAGATGGCGGGTCCCCTACATCGGAGCAGTACTTC. Its protein is CASSQDGGSPTSEQYF.

This chain uses TRBV9 with TRBJ1-1; TRBD1 is a possible D gene (5 bases). V was clipped by 0 bases and J by 2 bases, with 5 bases between them. CDR1 is SGDLS, CDR2 YYNGEE, per germline. The CDR3 length is 13 residues. The CDR3 reads CASSVGTNTEAFF. The DNA for the CDR3 is TGTGCCAGCAGCGTAGGGACAAACACTGAAGCTTTCTTT.

The gene calls are TRBV30 and TRBJ1-2, with D perhaps matching TRBD1 (5 bases). CDR3 length equals 14 residues. Trimming shortened V by 3 bases and J by 2 bases, and 13 bases separated the two germline ends. The V gene's germline CDR1 is GTSNPN and CDR2 SVGIG (reference sequence). CDR3 sequence: CAWSRVGLNYGYTF. The CDR3 bases are TGTGCCTGGAGCAGGGTGGGCCTAAACTATGGCTACACCTTC.

The chain is built from TRBV2 and TRBJ2-3; possibly TRBD2 for D (6 bases). Trimming removed 6 bases from V and 8 bases from J, with 9 bases in between. Germline lookup yields CDR1 SNHLY and CDR2 FYNNEI. CDR3 size: 11 residues. CDR3 region: CASRGGVTQYF. CDR3 coding DNA: TGTGCCAGCAGAGGAGGGGTTACGCAGTATTTT.

Here the CDR3 reads CAWSADSLRGEKLFF. The CDR3 region has the DNA TGTGCCTGGAGTGCCGACAGCCTACGAGGTGAAAAACTGTTTTTT. The gene calls are TRBV30 and TRBJ1-4; a weak D match, TRBD1 (5 bases). This CDR3 has 15 amino acids. V lost 1 base, J lost 7 bases, and 16 bases lay in between. Germline-derived CDR1 and CDR2 are GTSNPN and SVGIG (reference sequence). The whole variable domain, filled in from reference TRBV30 and TRBJ1-4, reads SQTIHQWPATLVQPVGSPLSLECTVEGTSNPNLYWYRQAAGRGLQLLFYSVGIGQISSEVPQNLSASRPQDRQFILSSKKLLLSDSGFYLCAWSADSLRGEKLFFGSGTQLSVL.

This clone was seen a few times. J is TRBJ1-2 and V is TRBV2; D not resolved. The ends were cut back, 7 bases at V and 4 bases at J, with 16 bases in the middle. CDR1 SNHLY and CDR2 FYNNEI come from the germline V gene. The length of the CDR3 is 14 residues. The CDR3 bases are TGTGCCAGCATTGGAAGAGGAACTGCCTATGGCTACACCTTC. It translates to CASIGRGTAYGYTF.

V is TRBV27 and J is TRBJ2-1, with 15 bases lining up with TRBD2. V shed 4 bases, J shed 0 bases, and the junction held 10 bases outside the gene matches. This CDR3 spans 20 amino acids. Germline values: CDR1 MNHEY, CDR2 SMNVEV (reference sequence). In nucleotides, the CDR3 is TGTGCCAGCAGTTACCCACGGACTAGCGGGAGGGCCTTCTCCTACAATGAGCAGTTCTTC. Amino acid sequence: CASSYPRTSGRAFSYNEQFF.

J is TRBJ1-4 and V is TRBV28; D unclear. The CDR3 length is 14 residues. V was shortened by 2 bases and J by 7 bases, with 11 bases between the two germline ends. CDR1 and CDR2 from the germline V gene are MDHEN and SYDVKM. The CDR3 protein is CASSLAPVAEKLFF. CDR3 nucleotide sequence: TGTGCCAGCAGTTTAGCCCCCGTGGCTGAAAAACTGTTTTTT.